This entry is about one TCR beta chain. The antigen is undetermined. This entry belongs to a study of identifying expanded T cells in peripheral blood. Study-level points and caveats: Approximately two-week clone count variance significantly increased as total template count grew.

The germline V gene encodes CDR1 MNHNY and CDR2 SVGAGI (reference sequence). Between the trimmed V and J ends, which lost 6 bases and 0 bases, there was a span of 13 bases. This CDR3 contains 15 residues. Libraries were prepared by immunoSEQ multiplex PCR; TCRdb keeps only in-frame clonotypes and omits some of them. The table lists tens of thousands of clones, roughly 86% of them singletons. The sample taken for sequencing was blood. The J gene is TRBJ2-3, the V gene TRBV6-6; a possible D gene is TRBD2 (6 bases). The clonotype comes from a person between 18 and 75 years old in good health. The CDR3 protein is CASSLGGTSTDTQYF. CDR3 bases: TGTGCCAGCAGCCTGGGGGGAACTAGCACAGATACGCAGTATTTT.